A selection of T cell receptor beta chains follows, all from one sample in a study of T cell responses to AZD1222 COVID-19 vaccine. The repertoire was sequenced with immunoSEQ multiplex PCR; TCRdb's copy has only in-frame clones and lacks some. The repertoire holds more than 100,000 clones, with 80% to 95% as singletons. The material sequenced was peripheral blood, taken on day 0 of AZD1222 vaccination. The receptors stem from an adult in good health. Each CDR3 is given with its conserved first and last residue. A D gene is named only where the DNA matches it firmly. The listing skips clone size in some rows; elsewhere it reads once, few, many or a size class.

abundance: .
j_gene: TRBJ1-6
d_gene: .
v_gene: TRBV3-1/TRBV3-2
CDR3nt: TGTGCCAGCAGCCAAGGGATAGCGGCCTGGGGAGAGGGGTCACCCCTCCACTTT
CDR3aa: CASSQGIAAWGEGSPLHF

abundance: .
j_gene: TRBJ2-7
d_gene: .
v_gene: TRBV4-3
CDR3nt: TGCGCCAGCAGCCCCGAAATTAGCGCTTTCAGCTCCTACGAGCAGTACTTC
CDR3aa: CASSPEISAFSSYEQYF

abundance: .
j_gene: TRBJ1-4
d_gene: .
v_gene: TRBV4-1
CDR3nt: TGCGCCAGCAGCCAAGTCTCCCAGAGGGGGGAAAAACTGTTTTTT
CDR3aa: CASSQVSQRGEKLFF

abundance: once
j_gene: TRBJ2-1
d_gene: TRBD1
v_gene: TRBV19
CDR3nt: TGTGCCAGTAGTCCGGACAGGGGATCTCACAATGAGCAGTTCTTC
CDR3aa: CASSPDRGSHNEQFF

abundance: .
j_gene: TRBJ1-1
d_gene: .
v_gene: TRBV9
CDR3nt: TGTGCCAGCAGCGTAGGGGGAAGGAGCCCTACTGAAGCTTTCTTT
CDR3aa: CASSVGGRSPTEAFF

abundance: .
j_gene: TRBJ2-7
d_gene: TRBD2
v_gene: TRBV28
CDR3nt: TGTGCCAGCAGTTTGGGGCGGGGGTCTGGTGAGCAGTACTTC
CDR3aa: CASSLGRGSGEQYF

abundance: .
j_gene: TRBJ1-1
d_gene: .
v_gene: TRBV3-1/TRBV3-2
CDR3nt: TGTGCCAGCAGCCACGCGACAGGGAACACTGAAGCTTTCTTT
CDR3aa: CASSHATGNTEAFF

abundance: once
j_gene: TRBJ2-7
d_gene: TRBD2
v_gene: TRBV30
CDR3nt: TGTGCCTGGAGTTATGGACTAGCGGGAGTGCTTGAGCAGTACTTC
CDR3aa: CAWSYGLAGVLEQYF

abundance: .
j_gene: TRBJ1-5
d_gene: .
v_gene: TRBV7-2
CDR3nt: TGTGCCAGCAGCCTCCAGGGACGGTGGGATCAGCCCCAGCATTTT
CDR3aa: CASSLQGRWDQPQHF

abundance: .
j_gene: TRBJ2-7
d_gene: .
v_gene: TRBV28
CDR3nt: TGTGCCAGCAGCATCAGGACAGAACTACAATACGAGCAGTACTTC
CDR3aa: CASSIRTELQYEQYF

abundance: .
j_gene: TRBJ1-3
d_gene: .
v_gene: TRBV21-1
CDR3nt: TGTGCCAGCAGCCCCCGGGACTCAGGGAATGGAAACACCATATATTTT
CDR3aa: CASSPRDSGNGNTIYF

abundance: .
j_gene: TRBJ2-5
d_gene: .
v_gene: TRBV9
CDR3nt: TGTGCCAGCAGCGTAGGAGGGGGGCGGGAGACCCAGTACTTC
CDR3aa: CASSVGGGRETQYF

abundance: .
j_gene: TRBJ1-4
d_gene: .
v_gene: TRBV6-2/TRBV6-3
CDR3nt: TGTGCCAGCAGTCTTCGGGCAGCAGAACTGTTTTTT
CDR3aa: CASSLRAAELFF

abundance: .
j_gene: TRBJ2-7
d_gene: .
v_gene: TRBV13
CDR3nt: TGTGCCAGCAGCTTATTGGGCAGGGTTAGCGAGCAGTACTTC
CDR3aa: CASSLLGRVSEQYF

abundance: .
j_gene: TRBJ2-7
d_gene: .
v_gene: TRBV6-5
CDR3nt: TGTGCCAGCAGTTACACCCAATTGGAGGGCGAGCAGTACTTC
CDR3aa: CASSYTQLEGEQYF

abundance: .
j_gene: TRBJ2-7
d_gene: TRBD1
v_gene: TRBV7-9
CDR3nt: TGTGCCAGCAGCTTAGTGACAGGGAATGAGCAGTACTTC
CDR3aa: CASSLVTGNEQYF

abundance: .
j_gene: TRBJ1-5
d_gene: .
v_gene: TRBV9
CDR3nt: TGTGCCAGCAGTTCGGGGGCCGGCGGCAATCAGCCCCAGCATTTT
CDR3aa: CASSSGAGGNQPQHF

abundance: .
j_gene: TRBJ2-7
d_gene: TRBD2
v_gene: TRBV4-3
CDR3nt: TGCGCCAGCAGCCAACAACTCACTAGCGGGAGCTACGAGCAGTACTTC
CDR3aa: CASSQQLTSGSYEQYF

abundance: .
j_gene: TRBJ2-6
d_gene: TRBD1
v_gene: TRBV19
CDR3nt: TGTGCCGGATCACACAGGGGGCTCAGCTCTGGGGCCAACGTCCTGACTTTC
CDR3aa: CAGSHRGLSSGANVLTF

abundance: .
j_gene: TRBJ1-3
d_gene: .
v_gene: TRBV16
CDR3nt: TGTGCCAGCAGCCAGGGCTACTCTGGAAACACCATATATTTT
CDR3aa: CASSQGYSGNTIYF

abundance: .
j_gene: TRBJ2-7
d_gene: TRBD1
v_gene: TRBV27
CDR3nt: TGTGCCAGCAGTACGGGGACAGGGGTCTACGAGCAGTACTTC
CDR3aa: CASSTGTGVYEQYF

abundance: .
j_gene: TRBJ1-2
d_gene: TRBD1
v_gene: TRBV6-5
CDR3nt: TGTGCCAGCAGCTCGGACAGGGGGCACTATGGCTACACCTTC
CDR3aa: CASSSDRGHYGYTF

abundance: .
j_gene: TRBJ2-2
d_gene: TRBD2
v_gene: TRBV11-2
CDR3nt: TGTGCCAGCAGAGGGACTAGTGGCACCGGGGAGCTGTTTTTT
CDR3aa: CASRGTSGTGELFF

abundance: .
j_gene: TRBJ2-7
d_gene: .
v_gene: TRBV5-1
CDR3nt: TGCGCCAGCAGCTTGGAAGGCGGGAAGTACGAGCAGTACTTC
CDR3aa: CASSLEGGKYEQYF

abundance: .
j_gene: TRBJ2-2
d_gene: .
v_gene: TRBV3-1/TRBV3-2
CDR3nt: TGTGCCAGCAGCCAAATGAGGGGCACCGGGGAGCTGTTTTTT
CDR3aa: CASSQMRGTGELFF

abundance: .
j_gene: TRBJ2-1
d_gene: .
v_gene: TRBV10-3
CDR3nt: TGTGCCAACCCACCCTTAGCCCTGCGCCCAGAGTACAATGAGCAGTTCTTC
CDR3aa: CANPPLALRPEYNEQFF

abundance: .
j_gene: TRBJ1-2
d_gene: .
v_gene: TRBV5-6
CDR3nt: TGTGCCAGCAGTTCCCGGGGTTCTAACTATGGCTACACCTTC
CDR3aa: CASSSRGSNYGYTF

abundance: .
j_gene: TRBJ2-7
d_gene: .
v_gene: TRBV12-5
CDR3nt: TGTGCTAGTGGTTTGGGGCTCGCGAGAGGGCAGTACTTC
CDR3aa: CASGLGLARGQYF

abundance: .
j_gene: TRBJ2-3
d_gene: .
v_gene: TRBV28
CDR3nt: TGTGCCAGCAGCCCAATACCCCCGGGTACGCAGTATTTT
CDR3aa: CASSPIPPGTQYF

abundance: .
j_gene: TRBJ1-3
d_gene: .
v_gene: TRBV4-3
CDR3nt: TGCGCCAGCAGCCAGGGGGACTCTGGAAACACCATATATTTT
CDR3aa: CASSQGDSGNTIYF

abundance: .
j_gene: TRBJ2-6
d_gene: TRBD1
v_gene: TRBV2
CDR3nt: TGTGCCAGCAGCACAGGGGCTGGGGCCAACGTCCTGACTTTC
CDR3aa: CASSTGAGANVLTF

abundance: .
j_gene: TRBJ1-2
d_gene: .
v_gene: TRBV4-1
CDR3nt: TGCGCCAGCAGCCCCGGGGTACGGGGCTCGGAACGAACAACCTATGGCTACACCTTC
CDR3aa: CASSPGVRGSERTTYGYTF

abundance: .
j_gene: TRBJ2-5
d_gene: .
v_gene: TRBV14
CDR3nt: TGTGCCAGCAGCCAAGATTCGAGTACCAGGACCCAGTACTTC
CDR3aa: CASSQDSSTRTQYF

abundance: .
j_gene: TRBJ2-5
d_gene: .
v_gene: TRBV7-7
CDR3nt: TGTGCCAGCAGCTTAGCGTTTCAGGGCGATTTTGAGACCCAGTACTTC
CDR3aa: CASSLAFQGDFETQYF

abundance: .
j_gene: TRBJ1-2
d_gene: .
v_gene: TRBV18
CDR3nt: TGTGCCAGCTCACCAGAAAGCCTGATTTTTAACTATGGCTACACCTTC
CDR3aa: CASSPESLIFNYGYTF

abundance: .
j_gene: TRBJ1-4
d_gene: .
v_gene: TRBV6-6
CDR3nt: TGTGCCAGCAGGCCGACCGGGACAATGAATGAAAAACTGTTTTTT
CDR3aa: CASRPTGTMNEKLFF

abundance: .
j_gene: TRBJ1-1
d_gene: .
v_gene: TRBV9
CDR3nt: TGTGCCAGCAGCGTAGGTAATGTGGGGGACACTGAAGCTTTCTTT
CDR3aa: CASSVGNVGDTEAFF

abundance: .
j_gene: TRBJ2-7
d_gene: .
v_gene: TRBV4-3
CDR3nt: TGCGCCAGCAGCCAAGATGGGACTTCGAGCTCCTACGAGCAGTACTTC
CDR3aa: CASSQDGTSSSYEQYF

abundance: once
j_gene: TRBJ1-2
d_gene: .
v_gene: TRBV19
CDR3nt: TGTGCCAGTAGTATAGATCTGGTGGCAGTGGGTGGCTACACCTTC
CDR3aa: CASSIDLVAVGGYTF

abundance: .
j_gene: TRBJ1-2
d_gene: .
v_gene: TRBV27
CDR3nt: TGTGCCAGCAGTTTTCGGGAGGGTTACTATGGCTACACCTTC
CDR3aa: CASSFREGYYGYTF

abundance: .
j_gene: TRBJ2-1
d_gene: TRBD2
v_gene: TRBV11-2
CDR3nt: TGTGCCAGCAGCCCAGTTGGGAGGCGGGGGGTGTATGAGCAGTTCTTC
CDR3aa: CASSPVGRRGVYEQFF

abundance: .
j_gene: TRBJ2-6
d_gene: .
v_gene: TRBV19
CDR3nt: TGTGCCAGTAGTCCCGGGGCCAACGTCCTGACTTTC
CDR3aa: CASSPGANVLTF

abundance: .
j_gene: TRBJ1-1
d_gene: .
v_gene: TRBV4-3
CDR3nt: TGCGCCAGCAGCCAACTGAGTTACTACGCAGGGAACACTGAAGCTTTCTTT
CDR3aa: CASSQLSYYAGNTEAFF

abundance: .
j_gene: TRBJ1-5
d_gene: .
v_gene: TRBV5-5
CDR3nt: TGTGCCAGCAGCTTAATGGGGGCTCGGGGCAATCAGCCCCAGCATTTT
CDR3aa: CASSLMGARGNQPQHF

abundance: .
j_gene: TRBJ2-5
d_gene: TRBD1
v_gene: TRBV24-1
CDR3nt: TGTGCCACCAGTGACGGGACAGTGGAGTACTTC
CDR3aa: CATSDGTVEYF

abundance: .
j_gene: TRBJ1-1
d_gene: .
v_gene: TRBV10-3
CDR3nt: TGTGCCATCAGTCATAGAGATCCCAGTCCTACTTTCATGAACACTGAAGCTTTCTTT
CDR3aa: CAISHRDPSPTFMNTEAFF

abundance: .
j_gene: TRBJ2-6
d_gene: .
v_gene: TRBV27
CDR3nt: TGTGCCAGCAGTTTTCCTGGGGCCAACGTCCTGACTTTC
CDR3aa: CASSFPGANVLTF

abundance: .
j_gene: TRBJ2-7
d_gene: .
v_gene: TRBV9
CDR3nt: TGTGCCAGCAGCGTAGACAGGAGCTCCTACGAGCAGTACTTC
CDR3aa: CASSVDRSSYEQYF

abundance: .
j_gene: TRBJ1-4
d_gene: .
v_gene: TRBV30
CDR3nt: TGTGCCCGTTCTCCGGGGGTGAATGAAAAACTGTTTTTT
CDR3aa: CARSPGVNEKLFF

abundance: .
j_gene: TRBJ2-2
d_gene: .
v_gene: TRBV2
CDR3nt: TGTGCCAGCAGGGATGGGAACACCGGGGAGCTGTTTTTT
CDR3aa: CASRDGNTGELFF

abundance: .
j_gene: TRBJ1-1
d_gene: .
v_gene: TRBV27
CDR3nt: TGTGCCAGCAGTTTAGAGGGAGGGTTCTCCTTGAACACTGAAGCTTTCTTT
CDR3aa: CASSLEGGFSLNTEAFF

abundance: few
j_gene: TRBJ1-2
d_gene: .
v_gene: TRBV28
CDR3nt: TGTGCCAGCAGTCCCTCAGACAAGTATGGCTACACCTTC
CDR3aa: CASSPSDKYGYTF

abundance: .
j_gene: TRBJ2-2
d_gene: .
v_gene: TRBV6-2/TRBV6-3
CDR3nt: TGTGCCAGCAGCTCAACCCGGGACCCCTACCGGGAGCTGTTTTTT
CDR3aa: CASSSTRDPYRELFF

abundance: .
j_gene: TRBJ1-2
d_gene: .
v_gene: TRBV27
CDR3nt: TGTGCCAGCAGTTTACGGGCTGCTAACTATGGCTACACCTTC
CDR3aa: CASSLRAANYGYTF

abundance: .
j_gene: TRBJ1-3
d_gene: .
v_gene: TRBV5-1
CDR3nt: TGCGCCAGCAGCTTGTATCCCGGAAACACCATATATTTT
CDR3aa: CASSLYPGNTIYF